These 7 T cell receptor beta chains were all obtained from the same sample, sequenced in a study of blood T cells in healthy people across ages. It was with a sample-barcoded 5' primer and a J-beta primer mix that a second PCR of roughly 7 to 12 cycles was run. TCRdb fed the 5' RACE reads into MiXCR, producing one record per CDR3 protein. The repertoire includes 1.5 million to 2 million distinct CDR3 sequences, about 50% of them detected once, and about 2.1% sits in the top ten. The sample taken for sequencing was blood. These receptors were taken from a woman aged 40 to 50 in good health.

The chain joins TRBV4-1 to TRBJ2-4; a possible D gene is TRBD2 (7 bases). V gave up 1 base and J gave up 8 bases, with 9 bases separating them. The CDR3 loop spans 13 amino acids. Germline-derived CDR1 and CDR2 are MGHRA and YSYEKL. CDR3 sequence: CASSQGEGDIQYF. CDR3 in DNA: TGCGCCAGCAGCCAAGGGGAGGGGGACATTCAGTACTTC.

This clonotype was counted a few times. The chain carries TRBV3-1 and TRBJ2-1; 10 bases are shared with TRBD2. This CDR3 has 17 residues. Germline trimming cut 0 bases from V and 1 base from J; bases unmatched to any gene: 3. The germline V gene has CDR1 LGHDT and CDR2 YNNKEL (reference sequence). The CDR3 region is CASSQESGGASYNEQFF. Written as DNA, the CDR3 is TGTGCCAGCAGCCAAGAAAGCGGGGGGGCATCCTACAATGAGCAGTTCTTC.

The chain uses TRBV6-6 and TRBJ2-3; D gene uncertain. CDR3 size: 16 residues. Germline values: CDR1 MNHNY, CDR2 SVGAGI (reference sequence). Trimming took off 4 bases at V and 4 bases at J, with 18 bases between the two ends. The CDR3 is CASSSQKRPAADTQYF. CDR3 sequence (DNA): TGTGCCAGCAGTTCGCAGAAGCGACCTGCGGCAGATACGCAGTATTTT.

This clonotype has only a few counts. The chain joins TRBV7-2 to TRBJ2-1; TRBD2 matches 10 bases. The CDR3 has 16 amino acids. The ends lost 3 bases at V and 3 bases at J; junction bases unmatched: 5. Germline assignment: CDR1 SGHTA and CDR2 FQGNSA. Here the CDR3 DNA reads TGTGCCAGCAGCTTTTCAGCGGGGGGGCTCTACAATGAGCAGTTCTTC. Its protein product is CASSFSAGGLYNEQFF.

The rearrangement uses TRBV3-1 and TRBJ1-2; a possible D gene is TRBD1 (6 bases). V lost 0 bases to trimming and J lost 6 bases, with 17 bases between them. The CDR3 totals 16 residues. The germline V gene has CDR1 LGHDT and CDR2 YNNKEL (reference sequence). The CDR3 DNA reads as TGTGCCAGCAGCCAAGAGGTTTTCCGACAGGAGGATGGCTACACCTTC. Translated, it gives CASSQEVFRQEDGYTF. Filled out from reference TRBV3-1 and TRBJ1-2, the complete variable domain reads DTAVSQTPKYLVTQMGNDKSIKCEQNLGHDTMYWYKQDSKKFLKIMFSYNNKELIINETVPNRFSPKSPDKAHLNLHINSLELGDSAVYFCASSQEVFRQEDGYTFGSGTRLTVV.

This rearrangement joins TRBV29-1 to TRBJ2-3, with D perhaps matching TRBD2 (5 bases). Germline V gives CDR1 SQVTM, CDR2 ANQGSEA. Trimming shortened V by 2 bases and J by 2 bases, and 8 bases separated the two germline ends. The CDR3 spans 13 residues. This CDR3 is CSVETGITDTQYF. The DNA for the CDR3 is TGCAGCGTTGAAACGGGGATCACAGATACGCAGTATTTT.

This clonotype was detected a few times. This chain links TRBV4-2 with TRBJ2-5; 7 positions match TRBD1. The junction had 5 bases not matched to a gene; V was cut back by 3 bases and J by 1 base. In germline, CDR1 is LGHNA, CDR2 YNFKEQ. The CDR3 runs to 15 residues. The CDR3 sequence is CASSHARDSQETQYF. The CDR3 DNA sequence: TGTGCCAGCAGCCATGCTAGGGACAGCCAAGAGACCCAGTACTTC.